A selection of T cell receptor beta chains follows, all from one sample in a study of OX40 agonist ivuxolimab in advanced cancers. Libraries were prepared by immunoSEQ multiplex PCR; TCRdb keeps only in-frame clonotypes and omits some of them. The repertoire holds more than 55,000 clones, with 86% as singletons. The starting material was CD4+ or CD8+ T cells sorted from blood, obtained in a trial of the OX40 agonist ivuxolimab. These receptors all stem from an adult with an advanced solid tumor such as melanoma, head and neck, liver or kidney cancer. Each CDR3 is given with its conserved first and last residue. The D gene is left open where the match is weak. Clone sizes are given selectively: once, few, many, or a class where the clone is expanded.

size	V	J	D	CDR3	DNA
.	TRBV18	TRBJ2-3	.	CASSPPVGGGTDTQYF	TGTGCCAGCTCGCCTCCCGTCGGGGGTGGCACAGATACGCAGTATTTT
.	TRBV19	TRBJ2-2	.	CASSISGRGNTGELFF	TGTGCCAGTAGTATCTCGGGCAGAGGGAACACCGGGGAGCTGTTTTTT
.	TRBV18	TRBJ2-1	TRBD2	CASSPTSGNSYNEQFF	TGTGCCAGCTCACCGACTAGCGGGAATTCCTACAATGAGCAGTTCTTC
.	TRBV6-6	TRBJ2-1	.	CASKGGSSYNEQFF	TGTGCCAGCAAGGGGGGGAGCTCCTACAATGAGCAGTTCTTC
.	TRBV2	TRBJ2-3	.	CASKGDFTDTQYF	TGTGCCAGCAAGGGGGACTTCACAGATACGCAGTATTTT
.	TRBV7-3	TRBJ2-7	TRBD2	CASSSPTSGAKQYF	TGTGCCAGCAGCTCACCGACTAGCGGGGCAAAGCAGTACTTC
.	TRBV13	TRBJ2-1	TRBD1	CASSSKDRIYNGQFF	TGTGCCAGCAGCTCAAAGGACAGGATTTATAATGGGCAGTTCTTC
.	TRBV13	TRBJ1-1	.	CASSRGEGTEAFF	TGTGCCAGCAGCAGGGGTGAGGGCACTGAAGCTTTCTTT
.	TRBV7-9	TRBJ2-5	.	CASELGETQYF	TGTGCCAGTGAGCTGGGGGAGACCCAGTACTTC
.	TRBV2	TRBJ1-5	.	CASSQQRQGGQPQHF	TGTGCCAGCAGCCAGCAGCGGCAGGGAGGTCAGCCCCAGCATTTT
.	TRBV19	TRBJ2-7	.	CASAGLRDTAYEQYF	TGTGCCAGTGCCGGATTGCGGGACACAGCCTACGAGCAGTACTTC
.	TRBV5-1	TRBJ2-2	TRBD2	CASSLGTRDTGELFF	TGCGCCAGCAGCTTGGGGACTAGAGACACCGGGGAGCTGTTTTTT
.	TRBV7-8	TRBJ2-3	.	CASSFRDLTDTQYF	TGTGCCAGCAGCTTCAGGGACCTCACAGATACGCAGTATTTT
few	TRBV4-1	TRBJ1-2	.	CASSQGEGRADGYTF	TGCGCCAGCAGCCAAGGCGAAGGCAGGGCAGATGGCTACACCTTC
.	TRBV29-1	TRBJ1-4	.	CSVLPAGVEKLFF	TGCAGCGTCCTCCCGGCCGGGGTTGAAAAACTGTTTTTT
.	TRBV5-4	TRBJ1-2	.	CASSPLGPDYGYTF	TGTGCCAGCAGCCCTCTAGGACCCGACTATGGCTACACCTTC
once	TRBV11-3	TRBJ1-1	.	CASNRGQGAFF	TGTGCCAGCAATCGGGGGCAGGGAGCTTTCTTT
.	TRBV12-5	TRBJ1-1	.	CASGPGESGGTEAFF	TGTGCTAGTGGTCCAGGGGAATCCGGGGGCACTGAAGCTTTCTTT
.	TRBV7-9	TRBJ2-6	.	CASRRDRNSGANVLTF	TGTGCCAGCAGGCGTGACAGGAACTCTGGGGCCAACGTCCTGACTTTC
.	TRBV5-5	TRBJ1-4	TRBD1	CASSSRQGAREKLFF	TGTGCCAGCAGCTCGCGACAGGGGGCGCGTGAAAAACTGTTTTTT
.	TRBV18	TRBJ1-3	.	CASSPNPGTLLSGNTIYF	TGTGCCAGCTCACCAAACCCCGGGACACTCCTCTCTGGAAACACCATATATTTT
.	TRBV7-7	TRBJ2-1	.	CASSPGTSFYNEQFF	TGTGCTAGCAGCCCCGGGACATCCTTTTACAATGAGCAGTTCTTC
.	TRBV2	TRBJ2-1	.	CASTAASALNEQFF	TGTGCCAGCACTGCGGCGTCCGCCCTCAATGAGCAGTTCTTC
.	TRBV19	TRBJ2-3	.	CASSTTATSTDTQYF	TGTGCCAGTAGCACGACAGCTACTAGCACAGATACGCAGTATTTT
.	TRBV6-5	TRBJ1-1	TRBD1	CASSYRGLGNTEAFF	TGTGCCAGCAGTTACAGGGGGCTCGGCAACACTGAAGCTTTCTTT
once	TRBV5-1	TRBJ1-1	TRBD1	CASSSWDSNMNTEAFF	TGCGCCAGCAGCTCCTGGGACAGTAACATGAACACTGAAGCTTTCTTT